A single T cell receptor (beta chain) is shown here with its context. Repertoires were generated with immunoSEQ multiplex PCR, while TCRdb's copy carries only in-frame clones and drops some. Of 60,000 or so clones listed, 90% are singletons. This record belongs to a study of T cell changes during pregnancy in multiple sclerosis. The clonotype was recovered from a female donor in good health, enrolled as a control in a pregnancy study. Here the sequenced sample was peripheral blood, taken in the second trimester of pregnancy.

The CDR3 DNA is TGTGCCAGCAGTTCCCCTGGACTAGCGGGGGGGGAGACCCAGTACTTC. It yields the protein CASSSPGLAGGETQYF. The genes are TRBV28 and TRBJ2-5; TRBD2 aligns across 15 bases. Germline V gives CDR1 MDHEN, CDR2 SYDVKM. V was pared by 4 bases and J by 5 bases, with 5 bases of the junction left unmatched. The CDR3 has 16 amino acids. Full variable domain (remainder filled in from reference TRBV28 and TRBJ2-5): DVKVTQSSRYLVKRTGEKVFLECVQDMDHENMFWYRQDPGLGLRLIYFSYDVKMKEKGDIPEGYSVSREKKERFSLILESASTNQTSMYLCASSSPGLAGGETQYFGPGTRLLVL.